Following are 32 T cell receptor beta chains from one sample sequenced in a study of cytomegalovirus exposure and HLA in healthy donors. PCR used 60 Vbeta primers and 13 Jbeta primers. Using immunoSEQ multiplex PCR, the repertoire was profiled, and TCRdb retains in-frame clones only, with some absent. The profile shows under 200,000 clones, approximately 86% of them singletons. The sample consisted of PBMCs. These receptors were obtained from a male donor in good health and CMV-seronegative.

CDR3 sequence (DNA): TGCAGCGCGAGGGATCTCTACGAGCAGTACTTC. This gives the protein CSARDLYEQYF. The chain couples TRBV29-1 to TRBJ2-5, with D perhaps TRBD2 (5 bases). The J call may be in error: the DNA end matches TRBJ2-7 better. The germline CDR1 and CDR2 sequences are SQVTM and ANQGSEA. This CDR3 region has 11 residues.

V and J are TRBV6-1 and TRBJ2-3, with D possibly TRBD2 on 6 matching bases. Between the trimmed V and J ends, which lost 8 bases and 3 bases, there was a span of 12 bases. There are 13 residues in the CDR3. Germline assignment: CDR1 MNHNS and CDR2 SASEGT. This CDR3 is CASGVAETDTQYF. The CDR3 nucleotides are TGTGCCAGCGGTGTAGCGGAGACAGATACGCAGTATTTT.

The chain recombines TRBV4-1 with TRBJ1-2, with TRBD1 identical over 8 bases. CDR1 is MGHRA and CDR2 is YSYEKL in the germline V gene. V lost 0 bases to trimming and J lost 2 bases; unmatched junction nucleotides: 5. There are 16 residues in the CDR3. CDR3 nucleotides: TGCGCCAGCAGCCAAGATTACCCAGGGGGCAACTATGGCTACACCTTC. This encodes CASSQDYPGGNYGYTF.

The J gene is TRBJ1-1, the V gene TRBV6-5, with 9 bases matching TRBD1. Germline loops: CDR1 MNHEY, CDR2 SVGAGI. The CDR3 is 14 amino acids. Trimming removed 4 bases from V and 4 bases from J; junction bases left unmatched: 4. The CDR3 is CASSSRDRATEAFF. The CDR3 DNA sequence: TGTGCCAGCAGTTCCAGGGACAGGGCCACTGAAGCTTTCTTT.

The gene calls are TRBV18 and TRBJ2-7; 8 nucleotides align to TRBD1. Trimming removed 3 bases from V and 9 bases from J; junction bases left unmatched: 7. This CDR3 is built from 13 residues. Germline-derived CDR1 and CDR2 are KGHSH and LQKENI. CDR3 residues: CASSPPTGVGQYF. CDR3 nucleotide sequence: TGTGCCAGCTCACCCCCGACAGGGGTCGGGCAGTACTTC.

The CDR3 region is CASSTGTLSSYEQYF. The CDR3 coding sequence is TGTGCCAGCAGCACCGGGACTCTATCCTCCTACGAGCAGTACTTC. The chain uses TRBV5-4 and TRBJ2-7; maybe TRBD2 (6 bases). Trimming removed 4 bases from V and 0 bases from J, with 14 bases in between. Germline-derived CDR1 and CDR2 are SGHNT and YYREEE (reference sequence). This CDR3 is built from 15 residues.

This chain joins TRBV7-3 and TRBJ1-1, with a weak D call TRBD1 (6 bases). The CDR3 loop spans 13 amino acids. The ends were cut back, 5 bases at V and 6 bases at J, with 13 bases in the middle. CDR1 SGHTA and CDR2 FQGTGA come from the germline V gene. The CDR3 spells CASSTTGSAEAFF. The CDR3 bases are TGTGCCAGCAGCACCACAGGGTCAGCTGAAGCTTTCTTT.

This chain uses TRBV7-6 with TRBJ2-2; the match to TRBD2 covers 12 bases. The CDR3 covers 18 residues. V dropped 4 bases and J dropped 8; count of bases not matched to a gene: 14. Per the germline V gene, CDR1 is SGHVS and CDR2 is FNYEAQ. The CDR3 DNA reads as TGTGCCAGCAGCTCAACTATCGTCTGGACTAGCGGGAATGGGGAGCTGTTTTTT. As protein: CASSSTIVWTSGNGELFF.

The chain links TRBV2 to TRBJ1-6; TRBD1 aligns across 8 bases. From germline, CDR1 is SNHLY and CDR2 FYNNEI. The CDR3 has 14 residues. The V segment lost 7 bases and the J segment 14 bases; nucleotides outside the gene matches: 13. DNA for the CDR3: TGTGCCAGCATCGAAGGACAGGGAAAGTCGGCCCTCCACTTT. It yields the protein CASIEGQGKSALHF.

The chain has TRBV28 and TRBJ2-2, with 8 bases fitting TRBD2. The CDR3 is 14 amino acids. The V gene end was trimmed by 10 bases and the J gene end by 0 bases; junction bases not matched to a gene: 4. Germline V gene data show CDR1 as MDHEN and CDR2 as SYDVKM. The CDR3 here is CATPGGSNTGELFF. CDR3 sequence (DNA): TGTGCCACCCCGGGGGGGTCGAACACCGGGGAGCTGTTTTTT.

This clone was observed a single time. This sequence joins TRBV15 and TRBJ1-1; a possible D gene is TRBD1 (6 bases). The CDR3 has 15 residues. CDR1 is LNHNV and CDR2 is YYDKDF in the germline V gene (reference sequence). V gave up 7 bases and J gave up 1 base, with 16 bases separating them. The CDR3: CATKKGGGANTEAFF. As DNA, the CDR3 is TGTGCCACCAAGAAAGGTGGGGGGGCGAACACTGAAGCTTTCTTT.

This clone came up a few times. The chain links TRBV6-1 to TRBJ2-7; TRBD2 is a possible D gene (5 bases). Germline V gene sequence: CDR1 MNHNS, CDR2 SASEGT. CDR3 length: 13 amino acids. Trimming removed 8 bases from V and 6 bases from J, with 17 bases in between. CDR3 loop: CASFKPPSSEQYF. CDR3 DNA sequence: TGTGCCAGCTTCAAGCCACCTAGCTCCGAGCAGTACTTC.

The J gene is TRBJ2-7, the V gene TRBV7-3; D unresolved. The CDR3 is 10 residues long. Germline lookup yields CDR1 SGHTA and CDR2 FQGTGA. The V end was cut by 5 bases, the J end by 7 bases, with 6 bases between. The CDR3: CASSPLEQYF. Written as DNA, the CDR3 is TGTGCCAGCAGCCCGCTAGAGCAGTACTTC.

The V and J genes are TRBV6-1 and TRBJ2-7; the match to TRBD1 covers 7 bases. J lost 3 bases, V lost 3 bases, and 8 bases had no gene match. Per germline, CDR1 MNHNS and CDR2 SASEGT. CDR3 size: 15 residues. CDR3 residues: CASSDRQGAHYEQYF. In DNA, the CDR3 is TGTGCCAGCAGTGACCGACAGGGTGCCCACTACGAGCAGTACTTC.

The chain uses TRBV10-3 and TRBJ2-6, with 10 bases matching TRBD1. The CDR3 runs 16 residues. The J segment lost 4 bases and the V segment lost 8 bases, leaving 8 bases of the junction unmatched. Germline values: CDR1 ENHRY, CDR2 SYGVKD. The DNA for the CDR3 is TGTGCCATCGGCGGGACAGGGGCAGCCGGGGCCAACGTCCTGACTTTC. Residues: CAIGGTGAAGANVLTF.

This clone was observed once. The chain combines TRBV7-6 with TRBJ1-1, with TRBD1 identical over 8 bases. V lost 2 bases to trimming and J lost 4 bases; unmatched junction nucleotides: 15. The CDR3 totals 18 residues. Germline-derived CDR1 and CDR2 are SGHVS and FNYEAQ. The CDR3 sequence: CASSLIRGGQVGITEAFF. CDR3 nucleotides: TGTGCCAGCAGCTTAATTCGCGGGGGACAGGTTGGGATCACTGAAGCTTTCTTT.

The V call is TRBV18, the J call TRBJ2-3; TRBD1 matches at 8 bases. Looked up from germline, CDR1 is KGHSH and CDR2 is LQKENI. Trimming removed 3 bases from V and 0 bases from J; junction bases left unmatched: 5. CDR3 length: 16 residues. The DNA for the CDR3 is TGTGCCAGCTCACCCATGACAGGGGCTAGCACAGATACGCAGTATTTT. As protein: CASSPMTGASTDTQYF.

The chain combines TRBV20-1 with TRBJ1-2, with D perhaps TRBD1 (5 bases). V was pared by 6 bases and J by 6 bases, with 11 bases between. CDR3 length: 11 residues. The germline V gene has CDR1 DFQATT and CDR2 SNEGSKA (reference sequence). The CDR3 bases are TGCAGTGCCCGAGACAGACATGGCTACACCTTC. Protein: CSARDRHGYTF.

V is TRBV4-3 and J is TRBJ2-1, with TRBD2 identical over 11 bases. The CDR3 has 16 amino acids. Germline V gene lookup returns CDR1 LGHNA and CDR2 YSLEER. V shed 1 base and J 5 bases; nucleotides not matched to a gene: 4. As DNA, the CDR3 is TGCGCCAGCAGCCAAGCTCTAGCGGGAGGCCACAATGAGCAGTTCTTC. Its translation is CASSQALAGGHNEQFF.

V and J are TRBV29-1 and TRBJ1-1, with 8 bases matching TRBD1. The CDR3 length is 12 residues. Trimming removed 7 bases from V and 1 base from J; junction bases left unmatched: 2. Germline lookup yields CDR1 SQVTM and CDR2 ANQGSEA. DNA for the CDR3: TGCAGCGGGGACAGGCCGAACACTGAAGCTTTCTTT. It is translated as CSGDRPNTEAFF. The variable domain in full, completed from reference TRBV29-1 and TRBJ1-1, reads SAVISQKPSRDICQRGTSLTIQCQVDSQVTMMFWYRQQPGQSLTLIATANQGSEATYESGFVIDKFPISRPNLTFSTLTVSNMSPEDSSIYLCSGDRPNTEAFFGQGTRLTVV.

This clone appeared once. The rearrangement joins TRBV2 to TRBJ2-5; 11 bases align to TRBD1. The J call may be mistaken, given a closer DNA end match to TRBJ2-7. In germline, CDR1 is SNHLY, CDR2 FYNNEI. The CDR3 has 15 amino acids. CDR3 amino acids: CASSLGQGASYEQYF. CDR3 nucleotides: TGTGCCAGCAGTCTCGGACAGGGGGCCTCCTACGAGCAGTACTTC.

This clone was seen only a few times. CDR3 sequence reads: CASSEGSGWGGPQHF. DNA for the CDR3: TGTGCCAGCAGTGAAGGTTCTGGCTGGGGGGGGCCCCAGCATTTT. The rearrangement uses TRBV25-1 and TRBJ1-5; perhaps TRBD1 as D (5 bases). Germline-derived CDR1 and CDR2 are MGHDK and SYGVNS. This CDR3 comprises 15 residues. V dropped 2 bases and J dropped 9 bases, with 17 bases sitting between them. The complete variable domain, with remaining parts taken from reference TRBV25-1 and TRBJ1-5, reads EADIYQTPRYLVIGTGKKITLECSQTMGHDKMYWYQQDPGMELHLIHYSYGVNSTEKGDLSSESTVSRIRTEHFPLTLESARPSHTSQYLCASSEGSGWGGPQHFGDGTRLSIL.

The V and J genes are TRBV5-1 and TRBJ1-2; 12 bases match TRBD1. Looked up from germline, CDR1 is SGHRS and CDR2 is YFSETQ. The CDR3 is 16 residues long. V shed 2 bases, J shed 8 bases, and the junction held 10 bases outside the gene matches. The CDR3 reads CASSLSGTGGADGYTF. Here the CDR3 DNA reads TGCGCCAGCAGCTTATCCGGGACAGGGGGCGCTGACGGCTACACCTTC.

This sequence joins TRBV25-1 and TRBJ1-2, with 7 bases fitting TRBD1. The junction had 8 bases not matched to a gene; V was cut back by 0 bases and J by 4 bases. This CDR3 region has 16 residues. Germline V gene data show CDR1 as MGHDK and CDR2 as SYGVNS. The CDR3 loop reads CASSEYGGTERYGYTF. The CDR3 DNA reads as TGTGCCAGCAGTGAATATGGGGGGACAGAACGCTATGGCTACACCTTC.

This rearrangement joins TRBV7-2 to TRBJ2-7; D call uncertain. CDR3 length: 14 amino acids. CDR1 is SGHTA, CDR2 FQGNSA, per germline. Trimming took 3 bases from V and 7 from J, leaving 16 bases between them. CDR3 region: CASSLRSAPQEQYF. The CDR3 bases are TGTGCCAGCAGCTTGAGATCCGCCCCACAGGAGCAGTACTTC.

CDR3 nucleotides: TGTGCCAGCACCCCCTCGTCAGGGTTGAATGGCTACACCTTC. This translates into CASTPSSGLNGYTF. The chain combines TRBV6-1 with TRBJ1-2, with D maybe TRBD1 (5 bases). Trimming left V 7 bases short and J 6 bases short, with 18 bases between. The CDR3 runs 14 residues. Germline values: CDR1 MNHNS, CDR2 SASEGT.

This sequence joins TRBV7-2 and TRBJ1-4; 9 nucleotides align to TRBD1. Trimming took 0 bases from V and 8 from J; bases not matched to a gene: 7. The germline CDR1 and CDR2 sequences are SGHTA and FQGNSA. This CDR3 spans 16 amino acids. The CDR3 reads CASSLAQGQGGEKLFF. The CDR3 DNA reads as TGTGCCAGCAGCTTAGCGCAGGGACAGGGAGGCGAAAAACTGTTTTTT.

The chain employs TRBV5-6 and TRBJ2-4, with D possibly being TRBD1 (6 bases). The CDR3 has 19 residues. The V end lost 4 bases, the J end lost 2 bases, and 25 bases lay between the germline ends. Germline loops: CDR1 SGHDT, CDR2 YYEEEE. The CDR3, as DNA: TGTGCCAGCAGCCTGAATATAGGGGACATGACCTTTACCAAAAACATTCAGTACTTC. The encoded protein is CASSLNIGDMTFTKNIQYF.

V and J are TRBV7-8 and TRBJ2-5; 8 positions agree with TRBD1. This CDR3 has 16 residues. Germline-derived CDR1 and CDR2 are SGHVS and FQNEAQ. J gave up 1 base and V 5 bases, and 9 bases lay outside the gene matches. CDR3 nucleotides: TGTGCCAGCAGCGCCCGGGACAGGAACCCCCAAGAGACCCAGTACTTC. Residues: CASSARDRNPQETQYF.

The chain uses TRBV13 and TRBJ2-1; 9 bases line up with TRBD2. V lost 4 bases and J lost 1; bases outside the gene matches: 5. CDR3 length: 16 residues. Germline lookup yields CDR1 PRHDT and CDR2 FYEKMQ (reference sequence). The CDR3 DNA sequence: TGTGCCAGCAGCTCGCGGGGGGGAGAGTCCTACAATGAGCAGTTCTTC. Its protein is CASSSRGGESYNEQFF.

The V gene is TRBV5-1, the J gene TRBJ2-7, with D unresolved. V was pared by 7 bases and J by 4 bases, with 12 bases between. Looked up from germline, CDR1 is SGHRS and CDR2 is YFSETQ. The CDR3 consists of 12 residues. CDR3 protein: CASGKNSYEQYF. The CDR3 DNA follows: TGCGCCAGCGGCAAAAACAGTTACGAGCAGTACTTC.

The V call is TRBV4-1, the J call TRBJ2-7; D is unclear. Germline CDR1 is MGHRA and CDR2 is YSYEKL. V was clipped by 1 base and J by 2 bases, with 12 bases between them. This CDR3 spans 15 amino acids. The CDR3 bases are TGCGCCAGCAGCCAAGTCTCCCTTTTAACCTACGAGCAGTACTTC. Amino acid sequence: CASSQVSLLTYEQYF.